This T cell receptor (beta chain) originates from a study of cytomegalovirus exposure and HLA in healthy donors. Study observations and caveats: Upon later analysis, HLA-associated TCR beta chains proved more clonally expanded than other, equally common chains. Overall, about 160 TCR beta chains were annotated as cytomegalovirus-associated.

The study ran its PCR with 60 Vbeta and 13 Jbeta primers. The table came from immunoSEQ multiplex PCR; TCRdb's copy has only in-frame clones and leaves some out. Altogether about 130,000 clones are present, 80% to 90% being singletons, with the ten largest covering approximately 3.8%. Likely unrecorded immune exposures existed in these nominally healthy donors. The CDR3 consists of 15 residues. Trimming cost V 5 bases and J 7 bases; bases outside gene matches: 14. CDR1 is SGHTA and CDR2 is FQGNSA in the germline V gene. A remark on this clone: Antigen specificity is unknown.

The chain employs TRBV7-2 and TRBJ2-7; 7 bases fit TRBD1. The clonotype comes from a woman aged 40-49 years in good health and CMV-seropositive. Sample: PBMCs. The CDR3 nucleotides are TGTGCCAGCAGCGACCTTGTGACAGGGTTACAGGAGCAGTACTTC. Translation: CASSDLVTGLQEQYF.